Detailed here is one TCR beta chain. Its antigen is not yet known. No base quality values were provided; no much bigger clone lies one nucleotide off. The CDR3 regions of human TCRbeta chains were analyzed by immunosequencing. The published analysis was carried out like this. TCRs in the repertoires were compared against a reference library of SARS-CoV-2-specific TCRs that had been generated with the MIRA antigen-specificity platform. Breadth was defined as the fraction of unique TCRs that were SARS-CoV-2-associated. Depth was defined as the fraction of total T cells that were SARS-CoV-2-associated. Each spike-specific TCR was assigned to its reactive spike region and to a CD4 or CD8 class using the MIRA data. Log10-transformed breadth and depth values were compared by one-way ANOVA with Sidak's multiple comparisons tests. TCRdb provides this immuneACCESS table in a form limited to in-frame rearrangements. Some clones are lacking; in checked studies, under half of them reflect an unresolved V gene, and why the rest are absent is not known. V, J and clone size derive from that table, while D and trimming were established from the DNA sequence. In all, the sample holds around 270,000 clones, and around 93% of those were seen once. 0.5% to 0.65% of the sample rests with the top ten.

The time point label here, explained by the study, means: about 28 days (+/-7) after the second vaccine dose. AZD1222 recipients whose second dose came at about 4 weeks and those whose second dose came at about 12 weeks were combined into one group, since spike-specific TCR depth and breadth did not differ between the two schedules. Vaccinee samples came from UK trials COV001 and COV002, including a single-blind randomized controlled phase 2/3 trial of AZD1222 (ChAdOx1 nCoV-19) in healthy adults. For TCRbeta chain sequencing, PBMC samples were collected from trial participants at day 0 and at day 28 after the second dose. The trim is 0 bases for V and 5 bases for J, with a gap of 14 bases between the germline ends. Measured from the cysteine to the phenylalanine, the CDR3 is 15 residues long. The CDR3 DNA has 45 bases and is translated from base 1. Looking up the germline V gene yields CDR1 SGHRS and CDR2 YFSETQ.

The sample belongs to a study of T cell responses to AZD1222 COVID-19 vaccine (dated by TCRdb to the early 2020s). With respect to the entire study: TCR sequencing was performed for roughly 250 trial participants, of whom about 200 were given two doses of AZD1222 and some 26 were given two doses of MenACWY control vaccine. Trial participants were enrolled by age into 18-55, 56-69 and 70-plus year subgroups, with roughly 160, 29 and 62 TCR-sequenced participants respectively.

What the study reported, not specific to this receptor: The whole spike protein was spanned by vaccine-associated CD4 TCRs, and dominant responses were seen in regions 160-218 and 743-854. Epitopes outside the regions mutated in the B.1.351 and B.1.1.7 variants were reportedly recognized by nearly half of the unique spike-specific TCRs. Because no day 14 peak-response samples were available, the repertoires could be characterized only after the peak T cell response. Spike-specific TCR breadth and depth rose significantly after two AZD1222 doses compared with day 0 and with MenACWY recipients. Conclusions about previously exposed vaccinees are limited, since just five or six AZD1222 recipients were seropositive for SARS-CoV-2 at baseline. In the small 56-69-year group, the increase in depth fell short of significance, most likely because of low power. Participants were mostly white British, with more females than males. The authors suggested clonal diversity may have been underestimated.

The receptor comes from an adult who received the AZD1222 COVID-19 vaccine. Rearrangement joined TRBV5-1 to TRBJ1-1; the D segment could be TRBD1, given 5 matching bases. Sequenced material: peripheral blood, taken 28 days after the second AZD1222 dose. The CDR3: CASSLARAPGTEAFF. The DNA is as follows: TGCGCCAGCAGCTTGGCGAGGGCCCCAGGGACTGAAGCTTTCTTT.